Each of the 20 T cell receptor beta chains below was sequenced from the same sample in a study of Ad26.COV2.S vaccination and SARS-CoV-2 variants. Here immunoSEQ multiplex PCR was the method, and the copy in TCRdb shows in-frame clones only, minus some. The table includes hundreds of thousands of clones, about 83% detected once. Treatment of the sample: roughly 18 received Ad26.COV2.S at low or high dose, single or two shots; about 5 received placebo; per-sample allocation not given. Samples analyzed were those drawn on day 63 after the first vaccine or placebo injection. Material: peripheral blood, obtained in a trial of Ad26.COV2.S vaccine versus placebo. The receptors stem from a person between 18 and 59 years old who received the Ad26.COV2.S COVID-19 vaccine or a placebo.

The chain combines TRBV11-3 with TRBJ2-2; D is unresolved. The V gene's germline CDR1 is SGHNT and CDR2 YENEEA. Trimming pared 5 bases from V and 5 bases from J, leaving 6 bases between. CDR3 length: 12 residues. Here the CDR3 reads CASSPRTGELFF. The CDR3 coding sequence is TGTGCCAGCAGCCCACGAACCGGGGAGCTGTTTTTT. The full variable domain, rest sourced from reference TRBV11-3 and TRBJ2-2, is EAGVVQSPRYKIIEKKQPVAFWCNPISGHNTLYWYLQNLGQGPELLIRYENEEAVDDSQLPKDRFSAERLKGVDSTLKIQPAELGDSAVYLCASSPRTGELFFGEGSRLTVL.

The genes are TRBV29-1 and TRBJ2-7; no firm D call. CDR1 and CDR2 (germline): SQVTM, ANQGSEA. The V and J ends lost 4 bases and 3 bases respectively, with 7 bases between them. The CDR3 is made up of 11 amino acids. For the CDR3, the DNA is TGCAGCGTTGGGGTGGTCTACGAGCAGTACTTC. It is translated as CSVGVVYEQYF.

This clone was detected only once. The V and J genes are TRBV5-1 and TRBJ2-4; tentative D call: TRBD1 (5 bases). The V gene's germline CDR1 is SGHRS and CDR2 YFSETQ. V was trimmed by 4 bases and J by 3 bases, leaving 8 bases between them. The CDR3 has 13 amino acids. CDR3 DNA: TGCGCCAGCAGCCCGGACAACAAAAACATTCAGTACTTC. This gives the protein CASSPDNKNIQYF.

The J gene is TRBJ2-7, the V gene TRBV7-9; D ambiguous. This CDR3 contains 14 residues. Trimming pared 8 bases from V and 0 bases from J, leaving 14 bases between. Germline-derived CDR1 and CDR2 are SEHNR and FQNEAQ (reference sequence). The CDR3 loop is CASSPARNSYEQYF. The CDR3 DNA reads TGTGCCAGCTCACCTGCCAGGAACTCCTACGAGCAGTACTTC.

Only one count was recorded for this clone. V gene TRBV28 combines with J gene TRBJ2-5; 11 bases fit TRBD2. CDR1 is MDHEN and CDR2 is SYDVKM in the germline V gene. CDR3 length equals 17 residues. With 5 bases clipped from V and 0 bases from J, the junction kept 8 bases outside the gene matches. Written as DNA, the CDR3 is TGTGCCAGCAGTGCAGGGACTAGCGGAGATTACCAAGAGACCCAGTACTTC. Translated: CASSAGTSGDYQETQYF.

The chain couples TRBV3-1 (or the pseudogene TRBV3-2) to TRBJ1-2; D not resolved. With 1 base removed from V and 8 bases from J, the gap between germline ends came to 8 bases. This CDR3 is 12 amino acids long. Germline CDR1 LGHDT, CDR2 YNNKEL (reference sequence). In DNA form, the CDR3 reads TGTGCCAGCAGCCAAGGGCCCGGGGGCTACACCTTC. This encodes CASSQGPGGYTF.

The genes are TRBV19 and TRBJ2-1; 12 nucleotides line up with TRBD2. The CDR3 runs 17 residues. V lost 1 base to trimming and J lost 4 bases; unmatched junction nucleotides: 5. Germline V lookup: CDR1 LNHDA, CDR2 SQIVND (reference sequence). CDR3 residues: CASSIVTSGGIYNEQFF. The CDR3 DNA is TGTGCCAGTAGTATAGTAACTAGCGGGGGGATTTACAATGAGCAGTTCTTC.

The chain employs TRBV6-4 and TRBJ1-1; no clear D. Germline-derived CDR1 and CDR2 are MRHNA and SNTAGT. V lost 6 bases to trimming and J lost 0 bases, with 8 bases between them. CDR3 length: 13 amino acids. CDR3 DNA sequence: TGTGCCAGCAGATTTACAGTGAACACTGAAGCTTTCTTT. Amino acids: CASRFTVNTEAFF.

The rearrangement joins TRBV5-6 to TRBJ2-5; D is unclear. Germline V CDR1 and CDR2: SGHDT, YYEEEE. The CDR3 is 15 amino acids. V was shortened by 1 base and J by 0 bases, with 10 bases between the two germline ends. For the CDR3, the DNA is TGTGCCAGCAGCTTGCCTCCTCTCTACCAAGAGACCCAGTACTTC. Its protein is CASSLPPLYQETQYF.

CDR3 nucleotides: TGTGCCAGCAGCCCTGTCGTGGAGCAAGAGACCCAGTACTTC. Translated: CASSPVVEQETQYF. The rearrangement links TRBV5-4 to TRBJ2-5; D gene unclear. Trimming took off 4 bases at V and 2 bases at J, with 12 bases between the two ends. The CDR3 contains 14 residues. The germline V gene has CDR1 SGHNT and CDR2 YYREEE (reference sequence).

On this clone: Additional DNA sequences in this sample encode the identical CDR3. The chain links TRBV4-1 to TRBJ2-7; 8 bases align to TRBD1. Germline CDR1 is MGHRA and CDR2 is YSYEKL. This CDR3 comprises 14 residues. Losses at the gene ends were 3 bases for V and 3 bases for J; bases not matched to a gene: 4. The DNA for the CDR3 is TGCGCCAGCAGCCAGGGAGACAGGGGCTACGAGCAGTACTTC. It specifies CASSQGDRGYEQYF.

J is TRBJ2-3 and V is TRBV10-1; 9 positions agree with TRBD2. Per the germline V gene, CDR1 is WNHNN and CDR2 is SYGVQD (reference sequence). The junction had 2 bases not matched to a gene; V was cut back by 11 bases and J by 2 bases. CDR3 length: 12 residues. The CDR3: CASSGNTDTQYF. The CDR3 nucleotides read TGCGCCTCTAGCGGGAACACAGATACGCAGTATTTT.

This clone came up once. Mismatch with germline at one junction end may stem from a read error. The J gene is TRBJ2-2, the V gene TRBV9, with 10 positions matching TRBD1. The CDR3 covers 14 residues. CDR1 and CDR2 (germline): SGDLS, YYNGEE. In DNA form, the CDR3 reads TGCCCACCAGAGGGACAGGGGACGACCGGGGAGCTGTTTTTT. The encoded protein is CPPEGQGTTGELFF.

V and J are TRBV7-8 and TRBJ1-4, with D maybe TRBD1 (5 bases). Germline V gives CDR1 SGHVS, CDR2 FQNEAQ. CDR3 length: 14 residues. The V gene lost 5 bases and the J gene lost 3 bases, with 10 bases spanning the gap. As DNA, the CDR3 is TGTGCCAGCAGCCTCCGGGACTCTAATGAAAAACTGTTTTTT. Translation: CASSLRDSNEKLFF.

The rearrangement links TRBV4-1 to TRBJ2-4; no definite D call. CDR3 length: 18 residues. V was cut by 4 bases and J by 8 bases, with 27 bases left in between. The germline V gene encodes CDR1 MGHRA and CDR2 YSYEKL. CDR3 coding DNA: TGCGCCAGCAGCCCCCAAGGCCGTCGGCGTACCAGCAATGACATTCAGTACTTC. Protein sequence: CASSPQGRRRTSNDIQYF.

The J gene is TRBJ2-3, the V gene TRBV18, with unresolved D. Looked up from germline, CDR1 is KGHSH and CDR2 is LQKENI. V shed 1 base and J shed 0 bases, with 8 bases lying between them. The CDR3 spans 15 residues. The CDR3 sequence: CASSPRTLSTDTQYF. The CDR3 DNA sequence: TGTGCCAGCTCACCACGGACCCTTAGCACAGATACGCAGTATTTT. The entire variable domain, with the rest obtained from reference TRBV18 and TRBJ2-3, is as follows: NAGVMQNPRHLVRRRGQEARLRCSPMKGHSHVYWYRQLPEEGLKFMVYLQKENIIDESGMPKERFSAEFPKEGPSILRIQQVVRGDSAAYFCASSPRTLSTDTQYFGPGTRLTVL.

The CDR3, as DNA: TGCAGCGTTGTTGTACAAATTGATTACGAGCAGTACTTC. It encodes CSVVVQIDYEQYF. The gene calls are TRBV29-1 and TRBJ2-7; D ambiguous. This CDR3 comprises 13 residues. CDR1 and CDR2 from the germline V gene are SQVTM and ANQGSEA. V lost 4 bases and J lost 4, with 14 bases in between.

The V gene is TRBV10-2, the J gene TRBJ2-2; D not certain. CDR3 length: 14 residues. Germline CDR1 and CDR2: WSHSY and SAAADI. Trimming cost V 6 bases and J 4 bases, with 12 bases left between them. This CDR3 reads CASRLNRPTGELFF. The CDR3, as DNA: TGCGCCAGCAGACTTAACCGGCCCACCGGGGAGCTGTTTTTT.

This chain uses TRBV7-3 with TRBJ2-3; a weak D match, TRBD1 (5 bases). The CDR3 has 13 amino acids. V was clipped by 9 bases and J by 2 bases, with 12 bases between them. Germline V lookup: CDR1 SGHTA, CDR2 FQGTGA. In DNA form, the CDR3 reads TGTGCCAGTAGCAGGGCAGACACAGATACGCAGTATTTT. Protein product: CASSRADTDTQYF. The complete variable domain, with remaining parts taken from reference TRBV7-3 and TRBJ2-3, reads GAGVSQTPSNKVTEKGKYVELRCDPISGHTALYWYRQSLGQGPEFLIYFQGTGAADDSGLPNDRFFAVRPEGSVSTLKIQRTERGDSAVYLCASSRADTDTQYFGPGTRLTVL.

The chain couples TRBV5-5 to TRBJ2-3; D is possibly TRBD1 (5 bases). Trimming cost V 7 bases and J 2 bases, with 17 bases left between them. Germline CDR1 SGHKS, CDR2 YYEKEE (reference sequence). The CDR3 contains 15 residues. DNA for the CDR3: TGTGCCAGCCGGCCCCAGGGCGGCTACACAGATACGCAGTATTTT. Amino acid sequence: CASRPQGGYTDTQYF.